This entry lists 2 T cell receptor beta chains sequenced from one sample in a study of blood T cell repertoires in COVID-19. Measured with immunoSEQ multiplex PCR; TCRdb has only the in-frame clones, and not every one. The table lists 150,000 to 200,000 clones, about 81% of them singletons. Sequencing was performed on peripheral blood. The receptors derive from a human donor in a cohort sampled during active COVID-19.

This clone was counted ten times or more. The rearrangement links TRBV2 to TRBJ2-7, with unresolved D. V shed 6 bases and J shed 0 bases, with 12 bases lying between them. CDR1 and CDR2 from the germline V gene are SNHLY and FYNNEI. This CDR3 spans 14 amino acids. As DNA, the CDR3 is TGTGCCAGCAGACTCCGGGTCAACTCCTACGAGCAGTACTTC. As protein: CASRLRVNSYEQYF.

This chain connects TRBV18 to TRBJ1-5; D is unclear. Germline-derived CDR1 and CDR2 are KGHSH and LQKENI. This CDR3 has 15 residues. Trimming shortened V by 0 bases and J by 3 bases, and 9 bases separated the two germline ends. Here the CDR3 reads CASSPPPGNNQPQHF. The DNA for the CDR3 is TGTGCCAGCTCACCACCCCCCGGGAACAATCAGCCCCAGCATTTT.